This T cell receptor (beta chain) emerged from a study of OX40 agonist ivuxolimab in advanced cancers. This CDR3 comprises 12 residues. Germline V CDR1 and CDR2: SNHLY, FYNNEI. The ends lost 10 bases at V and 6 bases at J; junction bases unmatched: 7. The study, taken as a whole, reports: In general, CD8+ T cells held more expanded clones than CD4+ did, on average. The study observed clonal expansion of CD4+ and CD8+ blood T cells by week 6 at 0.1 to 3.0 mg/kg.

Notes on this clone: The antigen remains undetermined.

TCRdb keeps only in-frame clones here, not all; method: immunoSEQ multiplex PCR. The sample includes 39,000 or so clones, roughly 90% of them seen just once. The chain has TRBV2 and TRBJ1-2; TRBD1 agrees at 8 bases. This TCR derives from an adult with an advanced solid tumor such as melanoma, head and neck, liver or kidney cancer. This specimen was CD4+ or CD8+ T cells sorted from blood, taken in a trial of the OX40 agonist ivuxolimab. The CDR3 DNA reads TGTGCCACGATGACAGGGGCGGATGGCTACACCTTC. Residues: CATMTGADGYTF.